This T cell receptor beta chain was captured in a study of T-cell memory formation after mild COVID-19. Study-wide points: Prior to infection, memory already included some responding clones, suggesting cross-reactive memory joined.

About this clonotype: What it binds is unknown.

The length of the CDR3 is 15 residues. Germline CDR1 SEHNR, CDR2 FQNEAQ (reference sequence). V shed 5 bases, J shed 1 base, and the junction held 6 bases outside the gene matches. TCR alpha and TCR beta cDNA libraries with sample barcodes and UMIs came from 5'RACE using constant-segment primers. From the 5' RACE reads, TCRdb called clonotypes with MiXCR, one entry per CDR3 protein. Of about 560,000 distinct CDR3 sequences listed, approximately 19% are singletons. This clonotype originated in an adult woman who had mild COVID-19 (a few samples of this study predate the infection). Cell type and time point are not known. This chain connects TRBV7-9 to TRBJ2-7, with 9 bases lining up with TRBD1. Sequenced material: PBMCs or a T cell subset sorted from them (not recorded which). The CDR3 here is CASSHNRGQSYEQYF. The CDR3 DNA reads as TGTGCCAGCAGCCACAACAGGGGGCAATCCTACGAGCAGTACTTC.